This T cell receptor (beta chain) was documented in a study of cytomegalovirus exposure and HLA in healthy donors. In the PCR, 60 Vbeta and 13 Jbeta primers were used. Repertoires were generated with immunoSEQ multiplex PCR, while TCRdb's copy carries only in-frame clones and drops some. The repertoire holds approximately 160,000 clones, with 77% as singletons. V was cut by 0 bases and J by 3 bases, with 17 bases left in between. CDR3 length: 17 residues. CDR1 is SGHVS, CDR2 FQNEAQ, per germline. The sequenced material came from PBMCs. V and J are TRBV7-8 and TRBJ2-5; D is possibly TRBD2 (6 bases). This TCR was recovered from a woman in her twenties or thirties in good health and CMV-seronegative. In DNA, the CDR3 is TGTGCCAGCAGCTTAGCTGGAGCAAAACGGGGGAAAGAGACCCAGTACTTC. Translation: CASSLAGAKRGKETQYF.